A selection of T cell receptor beta chains follows, all from one sample in a study of CD4 T cells in relation to SARS-CoV-2 and coronaviruses. Libraries were prepared by immunoSEQ multiplex PCR; TCRdb keeps only in-frame clonotypes and omits some of them. The repertoire consists of more than 20,000 clones, with under 70% occurring once and the leading ten covering about 10%. Antigen specificity for these receptors is unknown. The sample was CD4+ T cells from PBMCs, cultured in vitro. The receptor source for this set is a human donor in good health. Both conserved end residues are part of each CDR3. The D gene is left open where the match is weak. Clone size is not always given. Where it is, it says once, few, many or a class for expanded clones.

j_gene: TRBJ1-6
v_gene: TRBV11-2
d_gene: TRBD1
abundance: .
CDR3aa: CASSLIQGDSPLHF
CDR3nt: TGTGCCAGCAGCTTAATCCAGGGGGACTCACCCCTCCACTTT

j_gene: TRBJ2-5
v_gene: TRBV5-1
d_gene: .
abundance: .
CDR3aa: CASRGPGAIGETQYF
CDR3nt: TGCGCCAGCAGGGGTCCGGGGGCGATAGGGGAGACCCAGTACTTC

j_gene: TRBJ2-2
v_gene: TRBV7-2
d_gene: .
abundance: once
CDR3aa: CASSWTVNTGELFF
CDR3nt: TGTGCCAGCAGCTGGACGGTGAACACCGGGGAGCTGTTTTTT

j_gene: TRBJ2-2
v_gene: TRBV29-1
d_gene: TRBD1
abundance: few
CDR3aa: CSVADRADGELFF
CDR3nt: TGCAGCGTGGCGGACAGGGCGGACGGGGAGCTGTTTTTT

j_gene: TRBJ2-5
v_gene: TRBV5-6
d_gene: TRBD2
abundance: .
CDR3aa: CASSSTRAGAGQETQYF
CDR3nt: TGTGCCAGCAGCTCAACCCGAGCGGGAGCGGGTCAAGAGACCCAGTACTTC

j_gene: TRBJ1-6
v_gene: TRBV5-1
d_gene: TRBD1
abundance: few
CDR3aa: CASSQGQGYSPLHF
CDR3nt: TGCGCCAGCAGCCAAGGACAGGGATATTCACCCCTCCACTTT

j_gene: TRBJ2-7
v_gene: TRBV7-2
d_gene: .
abundance: .
CDR3aa: CASSTVYEQYF
CDR3nt: TGTGCCAGCAGCACCGTCTACGAGCAGTACTTC

j_gene: TRBJ1-6
v_gene: TRBV3-1/TRBV3-2
d_gene: .
abundance: few
CDR3aa: CASSPQGSPLHF
CDR3nt: TGTGCCAGCAGCCCACAGGGTTCACCCCTCCACTTT

j_gene: TRBJ2-3
v_gene: TRBV19
d_gene: .
abundance: .
CDR3aa: CASTKGDTQYF
CDR3nt: TGTGCCAGTACCAAGGGGGATACGCAGTATTTT

j_gene: TRBJ1-1
v_gene: TRBV12-3/TRBV12-4
d_gene: TRBD1
abundance: .
CDR3aa: CASSLPTGGRTFF
CDR3nt: TGTGCCAGCAGTCTTCCGACAGGGGGCAGAACTTTCTTT

j_gene: TRBJ2-5
v_gene: TRBV19
d_gene: .
abundance: .
CDR3aa: CASSIAPLVGTQYF
CDR3nt: TGTGCCAGTAGTATAGCCCCTTTAGTTGGGACCCAGTACTTC

j_gene: TRBJ2-7
v_gene: TRBV5-4
d_gene: TRBD2
abundance: .
CDR3aa: CASSLASGGAYEQYF
CDR3nt: TGTGCCAGCAGCTTGGCTAGCGGGGGGGCCTACGAGCAGTACTTC

j_gene: TRBJ1-1
v_gene: TRBV5-1
d_gene: TRBD1
abundance: .
CDR3aa: CASSLRTGGENTEAFF
CDR3nt: TGCGCCAGCAGCTTACGGACAGGGGGGGAGAACACTGAAGCTTTCTTT

j_gene: TRBJ1-1
v_gene: TRBV4-2
d_gene: .
abundance: .
CDR3aa: CASSQDSRGIAEAFF
CDR3nt: TGTGCCAGCAGCCAAGACTCACGGGGGATCGCTGAAGCTTTCTTT

j_gene: TRBJ1-5
v_gene: TRBV7-9
d_gene: .
abundance: .
CDR3aa: CASSLGGDSNQPQHF
CDR3nt: TGTGCCAGCAGCTTAGGAGGGGATAGCAATCAGCCCCAGCATTTT

j_gene: TRBJ2-6
v_gene: TRBV4-3
d_gene: TRBD1
abundance: .
CDR3aa: CASSQDRGHGANVLTF
CDR3nt: TGCGCCAGCAGCCAAGACAGGGGGCATGGGGCCAACGTCCTGACTTTC

j_gene: TRBJ2-7
v_gene: TRBV20-1
d_gene: TRBD2
abundance: .
CDR3aa: CSASRSGRAYEQYF
CDR3nt: TGCAGTGCTAGTAGGAGCGGGAGGGCCTACGAGCAGTACTTC

j_gene: TRBJ2-4
v_gene: TRBV5-6
d_gene: .
abundance: .
CDR3aa: CASSLERGNIQYF
CDR3nt: TGTGCCAGCAGCTTGGAACGAGGAAACATTCAGTACTTC

j_gene: TRBJ1-6
v_gene: TRBV5-1
d_gene: TRBD1
abundance: .
CDR3aa: CASSLMLDRADSPLHF
CDR3nt: TGCGCCAGCAGCTTGATGCTCGACAGGGCCGATTCACCCCTCCACTTT

j_gene: TRBJ2-6
v_gene: TRBV4-1
d_gene: .
abundance: few
CDR3aa: CASSQDFAVGDGANVLTF
CDR3nt: TGCGCCAGCAGCCAAGATTTTGCCGTCGGGGATGGGGCCAACGTCCTGACTTTC

j_gene: TRBJ2-1
v_gene: TRBV4-3
d_gene: .
abundance: few
CDR3aa: CASSFPGPPYEQFF
CDR3nt: TGCGCCAGCAGCTTTCCGGGGCCCCCCTATGAGCAGTTCTTC

j_gene: TRBJ1-1
v_gene: TRBV6-2/TRBV6-3
d_gene: TRBD1
abundance: .
CDR3aa: CASSYGGRGRSEAFF
CDR3nt: TGTGCCAGCAGTTACGGTGGCAGGGGGCGGTCTGAAGCTTTCTTT

j_gene: TRBJ2-7
v_gene: TRBV5-6
d_gene: .
abundance: few
CDR3aa: CASSSSSYEQYF
CDR3nt: TGTGCCAGCAGTTCGAGCTCCTACGAGCAGTACTTC

j_gene: TRBJ1-1
v_gene: TRBV2
d_gene: TRBD1
abundance: .
CDR3aa: CASNRGGLNTEAFF
CDR3nt: TGTGCCAGTAACAGGGGGGGCCTGAACACTGAAGCTTTCTTT

j_gene: TRBJ2-6
v_gene: TRBV21-1
d_gene: .
abundance: .
CDR3aa: CASSVGGPPDGANVLTF
CDR3nt: TGTGCCAGCAGCGTGGGGGGCCCCCCCGACGGGGCCAACGTCCTGACTTTC

j_gene: TRBJ1-3
v_gene: TRBV18
d_gene: TRBD1
abundance: .
CDR3aa: CASSDTTPGQGGNTIYF
CDR3nt: TGTGCCAGCTCCGACACAACACCGGGACAGGGTGGAAACACCATATATTTT

j_gene: TRBJ2-1
v_gene: TRBV4-1
d_gene: .
abundance: few
CDR3aa: CASSQIGQSSIHEQFF
CDR3nt: TGCGCCAGCAGCCAGATAGGACAGTCCAGTATCCATGAGCAGTTCTTC

j_gene: TRBJ2-2
v_gene: TRBV3-1/TRBV3-2
d_gene: .
abundance: few
CDR3aa: CASSPTNTGELFF
CDR3nt: TGTGCCAGCAGCCCGACGAACACCGGGGAGCTGTTTTTT

j_gene: TRBJ2-3
v_gene: TRBV5-1
d_gene: .
abundance: few
CDR3aa: CASSSGTSTDTQYF
CDR3nt: TGCGCCAGCAGCTCGGGGACTAGCACAGATACGCAGTATTTT

j_gene: TRBJ2-1
v_gene: TRBV7-2
d_gene: .
abundance: .
CDR3aa: CASSFSEGQGPHYEQFF
CDR3nt: TGTGCCAGCAGCTTTAGTGAAGGACAAGGGCCTCACTATGAGCAGTTCTTC

j_gene: TRBJ1-4
v_gene: TRBV2
d_gene: TRBD1
abundance: few
CDR3aa: CASSGTGFVGTFF
CDR3nt: TGTGCCAGCAGCGGGACAGGGTTTGTCGGCACCTTTTTT

j_gene: TRBJ2-1
v_gene: TRBV6-5
d_gene: TRBD2
abundance: .
CDR3aa: CASRDYQDNEQFF
CDR3nt: TGTGCCAGTCGGGACTACCAAGATAATGAGCAGTTCTTC

j_gene: TRBJ1-3
v_gene: TRBV9
d_gene: TRBD1
abundance: .
CDR3aa: CASSGQGFPGNTIYF
CDR3nt: TGTGCCAGCAGCGGACAGGGGTTTCCTGGAAACACCATATATTTT

j_gene: TRBJ2-7
v_gene: TRBV5-6
d_gene: .
abundance: .
CDR3aa: CASRGIGRYEQYF
CDR3nt: TGTGCCAGCAGGGGGATTGGGCGGTACGAGCAGTACTTC

j_gene: TRBJ1-1
v_gene: TRBV7-2
d_gene: TRBD1
abundance: .
CDR3aa: CASSLEAGGNTEAFF
CDR3nt: TGTGCCAGCAGCTTGGAGGCAGGGGGAAACACTGAAGCTTTCTTT

j_gene: TRBJ1-2
v_gene: TRBV7-9
d_gene: .
abundance: .
CDR3aa: CASTHGGGASYGYTF
CDR3nt: TGTGCCAGCACCCATGGCGGGGGGGCGAGCTATGGCTACACCTTC

j_gene: TRBJ2-3
v_gene: TRBV5-1
d_gene: .
abundance: .
CDR3aa: CASKSGTFHADTQYF
CDR3nt: TGCGCCAGCAAATCCGGGACTTTCCATGCAGATACGCAGTATTTT